The 25 T cell receptor beta chains below all came from one sample that was sequenced in a study of cytomegalovirus exposure and HLA in healthy donors. PCR primers comprised 60 Vbeta and 13 Jbeta primers. Using immunoSEQ multiplex PCR, the repertoire was profiled, and TCRdb retains in-frame clones only, with some absent. Of approximately 130,000 clones detected, around 74% appear once; the ten largest clones hold less than 4%. Sample: PBMCs. Receptor source: a man aged 25-45 years in good health and CMV-seronegative.

The genes are TRBV21-1 and TRBJ2-1; the table names TRBD2, a call not compared with the DNA. TRBV21-1 is deemed a pseudogene. The CDR3 has 14 residues. For the CDR3, the DNA is TGTGCCAGCAGCAAAAAACTAGCGGGAGTAGAGCAGTTCTTC. Amino acid sequence: CASSKKLAGVEQFF.

This clone appeared once. The chain joins TRBV12-2 to TRBJ1-5; TRBD1 reflects the table's D call only, with no check against the DNA. TRBV12-2 is noted as a pseudogene. The CDR3 loop spans 18 amino acids. The CDR3 is CASRLASSRQAVFQPQHF. The DNA of the CDR3 is TGTGCAAGTCGCTTAGCGTCTTCAAGACAGGCCGTGTTTCAGCCCCAGCATTTT.

This clone has more than one count but fewer than ten. The CDR3 nucleotides are TGCAGCGGACCCACGGGGTCAGAACAGGGGGCGCATTTAGATACGCAGTATTTT. Translated, it gives CSGPTGSEQGAHLDTQYF. This chain links TRBV29-1 with TRBJ2-3; 9 bases match TRBD1. The CDR3 runs 18 residues. CDR1 and CDR2 from the germline V gene are SQVTM and ANQGSEA. The V gene end was trimmed by 7 bases and the J gene end by 5 bases; junction bases not matched to a gene: 22.

The genes are TRBV6-5 and TRBJ1-4; the D is unclear. The CDR3 runs 12 residues. Per the germline V gene, CDR1 is MNHEY and CDR2 is SVGAGI. Trimming removed 7 bases at V and 7 bases at J, with 10 bases between. CDR3 DNA: TGTGCCAGCACGAGACTCGGTGAAAAACTGTTTTTT. It encodes CASTRLGEKLFF.

This clone has just one count. The rearrangement links TRBV9 to TRBJ1-6; 7 nucleotides align to TRBD1. V dropped 4 bases and J dropped 5; count of bases not matched to a gene: 9. The CDR3 loop spans 16 amino acids. Germline assignment: CDR1 SGDLS and CDR2 YYNGEE. The CDR3 bases are TGTGCCAGCAGCTCCCCAAACAGGGGAAATAATTCACCCCTCCACTTT. Its translation: CASSSPNRGNNSPLHF.

This clone was picked up a small number of times. The rearrangement links TRBV29-1 to TRBJ2-7, with TRBD1 identical over 8 bases. The germline gives CDR1 SQVTM, CDR2 ANQGSEA. J lost 0 bases, V lost 7 bases, and 8 bases had no gene match. The CDR3 has 14 residues. DNA for the CDR3: TGCAGCGCTAGTGGGGACAGGAACTCCTACGAGCAGTACTTC. Translating it yields CSASGDRNSYEQYF.

V and J are TRBV7-8 and TRBJ2-3; possible D gene TRBD2, 5 bases. The CDR3 has 15 amino acids. Trimming took 5 bases from V and 3 from J, leaving 15 bases between them. Germline V gene lookup returns CDR1 SGHVS and CDR2 FQNEAQ. CDR3 region: CASSPRVSETDTQYF. CDR3 in DNA: TGTGCCAGCAGCCCGAGAGTTAGCGAGACAGATACGCAGTATTTT.

The chain recombines TRBV5-1 with TRBJ1-1, with a possible D match to TRBD1 (5 bases). This CDR3 has 17 residues. Germline CDR1 reads SGHRS; CDR2 reads YFSETQ. V was pared by 0 bases and J by 0 bases, with 15 bases between. CDR3: CASSLEGFRGLNTEAFF. In DNA, the CDR3 is TGCGCCAGCAGCTTGGAAGGCTTTAGGGGATTGAACACTGAAGCTTTCTTT.

The table lists this clone with a few counts. This sequence joins TRBV6-1 and TRBJ1-5, with a weak D call TRBD1 (6 bases). The ends were cut back, 2 bases at V and 6 bases at J, with 23 bases in the middle. The CDR3 is made up of 18 amino acids. Per germline, CDR1 MNHNS and CDR2 SASEGT. CDR3 coding DNA: TGTGCCAGCAGTGAATGGTCGGGGGCGGGGGGCGGAGGTCAGCCCCAGCATTTT. Its protein is CASSEWSGAGGGGQPQHF.

The gene calls are TRBV29-1 and TRBJ1-1, with D perhaps matching TRBD1 (6 bases). Per germline, CDR1 SQVTM and CDR2 ANQGSEA. The CDR3 sequence is 14 residues long. Trimming removed 6 bases from V and 5 bases from J, with 19 bases in between. The CDR3 nucleotides read TGCAGCGTACTCCGGACAGCAAAGAGAACTGAAGCTTTCTTT. Translation: CSVLRTAKRTEAFF.

This CDR3 is CASSQGTRSSFF. The CDR3 DNA is TGTGCCAGCAGCCAGGGGACCAGGAGCAGTTTCTTC. V usage is TRBV7-2 and J usage is TRBJ2-1, with a possible D match to TRBD1 (6 bases). CDR3 length equals 12 residues. V lost 5 bases and J 16 bases, leaving 18 bases between the germline ends. Germline loops: CDR1 SGHTA, CDR2 FQGNSA.

J is TRBJ2-7 and V is TRBV4-2, with D maybe TRBD2 (5 bases). CDR1 and CDR2 from the germline V gene are LGHNA and YNFKEQ. CDR3 length: 16 amino acids. V was cut by 3 bases and J by 7 bases, with 22 bases left in between. CDR3 region: CASSQEWEREWGEQYF. Here the CDR3 DNA reads TGTGCCAGCAGCCAGGAATGGGAGAGGGAGTGGGGTGAGCAGTACTTC.

The chain carries TRBV9 and TRBJ1-1, with D maybe TRBD1 (6 bases). The germline CDR1 and CDR2 sequences are SGDLS and YYNGEE. V lost 3 bases to trimming and J lost 3 bases, with 15 bases between them. The CDR3 sequence is 15 residues long. CDR3 sequence reads: CASSASGGAYTEAFF. CDR3 in DNA: TGTGCCAGCAGCGCAAGTGGGGGGGCATACACTGAAGCTTTCTTT. Combining the CDR3 with reference TRBV9 and TRBJ1-1 gives the whole variable domain DSGVTQTPKHLITATGQRVTLRCSPRSGDLSVYWYQQSLDQGLQFLIQYYNGEERAKGNILERFSAQQFPDLHSELNLSSLELGDSALYFCASSASGGAYTEAFFGQGTRLTVV.

The CDR3, as DNA: TGTGCCAGCAGAACTATGTGGGGGGATGAAAAACTGTTTTTT. Translated: CASRTMWGDEKLFF. The V gene is TRBV27, the J gene TRBJ1-4, with D perhaps TRBD1 (5 bases). V lost 6 bases, J lost 6 bases, and 14 bases lay in between. CDR3 length equals 14 residues. The germline gives CDR1 MNHEY, CDR2 SMNVEV (reference sequence).

V usage is TRBV7-6 and J usage is TRBJ2-2, with D uncertain. V lost 3 bases and J 0 bases, leaving 8 bases between the germline ends. The CDR3 is made up of 15 amino acids. Per the germline V gene, CDR1 is SGHVS and CDR2 is FNYEAQ. The CDR3 loop is CASSFLTPNTGELFF. The CDR3 DNA sequence: TGTGCCAGCAGCTTCTTGACACCGAACACCGGGGAGCTGTTTTTT.

The chain joins TRBV4-3 to TRBJ2-2; D gene ambiguous. CDR1 is LGHNA and CDR2 is YSLEER in the germline V gene. The CDR3 sequence is 16 residues long. V was shortened by 5 bases and J by 0 bases, with 13 bases between the two germline ends. CDR3 protein: CASSSQMLPNTGELFF. CDR3 DNA sequence: TGCGCCAGCAGCTCCCAGATGTTGCCGAACACCGGGGAGCTGTTTTTT.

V is TRBV9 and J is TRBJ2-6, with 7 nucleotides matching TRBD1. This CDR3 has 19 amino acids. J was trimmed by 0 bases and V by 4 bases; bases with no gene match: 13. Germline CDR1 is SGDLS and CDR2 is YYNGEE. CDR3: CASSPSPGQTYSGANVLTF. As DNA, the CDR3 is TGTGCCAGCAGCCCAAGTCCGGGACAGACCTACTCTGGGGCCAACGTCCTGACTTTC.

This clone showed up just a few times. The rearrangement links TRBV6-1 to TRBJ2-1, with a possible D match to TRBD2 (7 bases). Trimming left V 8 bases short and J 5 bases short, with 16 bases between. This CDR3 region has 14 residues. Germline V lookup: CDR1 MNHNS, CDR2 SASEGT. CDR3 bases: TGTGCCAGCCCAGAGGGGGACTATAACAATGAGCAGTTCTTC. Protein sequence: CASPEGDYNNEQFF.

V usage is TRBV30 and J usage is TRBJ1-2; D is perhaps TRBD1 (5 bases). The CDR3 extends over 16 amino acids. Trimming removed 3 bases from V and 6 bases from J, with 23 bases in between. Germline V gene sequence: CDR1 GTSNPN, CDR2 SVGIG (reference sequence). CDR3 in amino acids: CAWRPGASVLGDGYTF. CDR3 sequence (DNA): TGTGCCTGGAGACCTGGGGCATCTGTATTAGGCGATGGCTACACCTTC.

The chain recombines TRBV7-2 with TRBJ1-6; D call uncertain. V gave up 5 bases and J gave up 6 bases, with 5 bases separating them. The CDR3 has 12 amino acids. CDR1 SGHTA and CDR2 FQGNSA come from the germline V gene. CDR3 residues: CASSPFNSPLHF. CDR3 DNA sequence: TGTGCCAGCAGCCCCTTTAATTCACCCCTCCACTTT.

The chain links TRBV7-8 to TRBJ1-1; 8 bases match TRBD1. CDR3 length equals 14 residues. The V gene's germline CDR1 is SGHVS and CDR2 FQNEAQ. With V trimmed by 4 bases and J by 4 bases, 5 bases remained unmatched. The CDR3 DNA sequence: TGTGCCAGCAGCTCAAGACAGGGGCCCACTGAAGCTTTCTTT. Translation: CASSSRQGPTEAFF. Drawing the rest from reference TRBV7-8 and TRBJ1-1, the complete variable domain is GAGVSQSPRYKVAKRGQDVALRCDPISGHVSLFWYQQALGQGPEFLTYFQNEAQLDKSGLPSDRFFAERPEGSVSTLKIQRTQQEDSAVYLCASSSRQGPTEAFFGQGTRLTVV.

The CDR3 loop reads CASSRSDSREKLFF. As DNA, the CDR3 is TGTGCCAGCAGCCGCAGCGACAGTCGAGAAAAACTGTTTTTT. The J gene is TRBJ1-4, the V gene TRBV7-6, with a tentative D call TRBD1 (5 bases). V dropped 5 bases and J dropped 8 bases, with 15 bases sitting between them. The germline CDR1 and CDR2 sequences are SGHVS and FNYEAQ. CDR3 length: 14 residues.

This clone turned up a few times. The chain employs TRBV7-6 and TRBJ1-1, with 7 bases fitting TRBD1. Germline assignment: CDR1 SGHVS and CDR2 FNYEAQ. The CDR3 extends over 15 amino acids. V shed 2 bases and J 0 bases; nucleotides not matched to a gene: 3. CDR3 region: CASSLTTGMNTEAFF. CDR3 DNA: TGTGCCAGCAGCTTAACGACAGGGATGAACACTGAAGCTTTCTTT.

J is TRBJ1-1 and V is TRBV5-4; maybe TRBD1 (5 bases). The V end lost 6 bases, the J end lost 2 bases, and 17 bases lay between the germline ends. There are 15 residues in the CDR3. Germline CDR1 is SGHNT and CDR2 is YYREEE (reference sequence). CDR3 bases: TGTGCCAGCACCCTCCGGGGGAATCCAAACACTGAAGCTTTCTTT. Its protein is CASTLRGNPNTEAFF.

The chain combines TRBV4-1 with TRBJ2-2, with D perhaps TRBD1 (6 bases). The CDR3 consists of 14 residues. Germline CDR1 MGHRA, CDR2 YSYEKL. V lost 7 bases and J lost 5, with 14 bases in between. In DNA, the CDR3 is TGCGCCAGCACTGCGCAGGGGAGAACCGGGGAGCTGTTTTTT. Amino acids: CASTAQGRTGELFF.